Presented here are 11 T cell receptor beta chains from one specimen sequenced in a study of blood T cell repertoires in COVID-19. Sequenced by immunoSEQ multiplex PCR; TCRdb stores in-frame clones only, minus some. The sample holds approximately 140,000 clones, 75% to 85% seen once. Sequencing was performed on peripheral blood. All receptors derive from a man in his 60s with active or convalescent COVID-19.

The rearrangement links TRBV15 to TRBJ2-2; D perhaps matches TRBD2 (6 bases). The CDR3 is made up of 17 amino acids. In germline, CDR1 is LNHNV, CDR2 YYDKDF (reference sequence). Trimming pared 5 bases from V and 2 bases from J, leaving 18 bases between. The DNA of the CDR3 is TGTGCCACCAGCGGAGGGCCCCCACAGGCCAACACCGGGGAGCTGTTTTTT. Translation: CATSGGPPQANTGELFF.

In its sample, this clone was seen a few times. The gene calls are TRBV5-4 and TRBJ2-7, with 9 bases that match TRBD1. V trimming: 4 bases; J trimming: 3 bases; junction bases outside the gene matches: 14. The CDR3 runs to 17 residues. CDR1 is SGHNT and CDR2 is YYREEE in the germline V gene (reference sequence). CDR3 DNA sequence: TGTGCCAGCAGCATGCCGTCCACGGGACAGGGAGGCTACGAGCAGTACTTC. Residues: CASSMPSTGQGGYEQYF.

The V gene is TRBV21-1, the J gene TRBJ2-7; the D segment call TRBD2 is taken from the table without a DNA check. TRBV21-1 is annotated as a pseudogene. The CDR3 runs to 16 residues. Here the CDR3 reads CASSKDTSGRGYEQYF. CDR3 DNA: TGTGCCAGCAGCAAAGACACTAGCGGGAGGGGATACGAGCAGTACTTC.

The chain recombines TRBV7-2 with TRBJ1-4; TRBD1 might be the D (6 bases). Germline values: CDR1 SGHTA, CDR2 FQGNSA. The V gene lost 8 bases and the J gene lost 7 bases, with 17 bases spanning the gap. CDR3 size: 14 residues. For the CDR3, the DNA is TGTGCCAGCGGTCGTCAGGTCAGGGGTGAAAAACTGTTTTTT. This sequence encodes CASGRQVRGEKLFF. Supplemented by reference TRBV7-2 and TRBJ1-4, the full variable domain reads GAGVSQSPSNKVTEKGKDVELRCDPISGHTALYWYRQSLGQGLEFLIYFQGNSAPDKSGLPSDRFSAERTGGSVSTLTIQRTQQEDSAVYLCASGRQVRGEKLFFGSGTQLSVL.

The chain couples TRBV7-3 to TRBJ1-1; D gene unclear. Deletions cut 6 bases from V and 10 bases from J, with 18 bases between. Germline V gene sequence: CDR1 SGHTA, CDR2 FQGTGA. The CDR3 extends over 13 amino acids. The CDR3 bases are TGTGCCAGCAGTTCCACAACTAGGAGTCGAGCTTTCTTT. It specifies CASSSTTRSRAFF.

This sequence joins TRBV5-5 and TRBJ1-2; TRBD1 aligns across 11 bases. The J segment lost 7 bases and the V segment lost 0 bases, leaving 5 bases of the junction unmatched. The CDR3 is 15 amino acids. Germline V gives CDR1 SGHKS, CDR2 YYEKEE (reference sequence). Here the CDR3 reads CASSLAGQGALGYTF. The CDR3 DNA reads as TGTGCCAGCAGCTTGGCAGGACAGGGGGCGCTTGGCTACACCTTC.

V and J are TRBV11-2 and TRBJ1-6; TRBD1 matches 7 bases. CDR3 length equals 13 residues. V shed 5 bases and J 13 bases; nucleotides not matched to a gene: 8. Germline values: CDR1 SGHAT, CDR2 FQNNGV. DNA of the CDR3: TGTGCCAGCAGCCCGTTACAGGGGTTGCCCCTCCACTTT. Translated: CASSPLQGLPLHF.

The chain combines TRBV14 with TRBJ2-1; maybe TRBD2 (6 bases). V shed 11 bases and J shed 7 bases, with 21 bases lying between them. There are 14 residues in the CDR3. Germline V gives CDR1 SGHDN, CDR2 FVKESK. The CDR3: CALEAGSHPNEQFF. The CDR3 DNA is TGTGCCTTAGAGGCGGGGAGCCATCCGAATGAGCAGTTCTTC.

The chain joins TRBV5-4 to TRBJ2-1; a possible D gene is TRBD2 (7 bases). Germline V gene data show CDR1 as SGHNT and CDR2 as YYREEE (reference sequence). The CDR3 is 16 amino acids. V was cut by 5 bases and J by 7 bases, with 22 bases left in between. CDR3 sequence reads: CASRTGGYQGHNEQFF. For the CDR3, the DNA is TGTGCCAGCAGGACGGGGGGCTACCAGGGGCATAATGAGCAGTTCTTC. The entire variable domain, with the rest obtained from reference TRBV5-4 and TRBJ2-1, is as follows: ETGVTQSPTHLIKTRGQQVTLRCSSQSGHNTVSWYQQALGQGPQFIFQYYREEENGRGNFPPRFSGLQFPNYSSELNVNALELDDSALYLCASRTGGYQGHNEQFFGPGTRLTVL.

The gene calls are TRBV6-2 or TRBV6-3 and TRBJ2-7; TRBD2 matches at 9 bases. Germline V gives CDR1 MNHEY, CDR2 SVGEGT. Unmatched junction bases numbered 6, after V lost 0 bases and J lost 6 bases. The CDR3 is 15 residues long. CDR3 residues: CASSYSSGRVSEQYF. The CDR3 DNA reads TGTGCCAGCAGTTACTCTAGCGGGAGAGTCAGCGAGCAGTACTTC.

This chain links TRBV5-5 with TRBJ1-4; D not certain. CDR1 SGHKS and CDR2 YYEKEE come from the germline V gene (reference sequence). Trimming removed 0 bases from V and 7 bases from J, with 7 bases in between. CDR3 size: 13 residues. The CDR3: CASSLASSEKLFF. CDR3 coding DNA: TGTGCCAGCAGCTTGGCCTCGAGTGAAAAACTGTTTTTT.